This passage covers 2 T cell receptor beta chains from one sample sequenced in a study of blood T cell repertoires in COVID-19. Some clones are missing from TCRdb's copy, which holds only in-frame ones; the method was immunoSEQ multiplex PCR. This table holds 85,000 to 120,000 clones, 85% to 90% found once. The sample was peripheral blood. The source is a man aged 45-65 years with active or convalescent COVID-19.

The chain links TRBV5-8 to TRBJ2-3, with 8 positions matching TRBD2. Trimming cost V 4 bases and J 3 bases; bases outside gene matches: 4. Germline values: CDR1 SGHTS, CDR2 YDEGEE. This CDR3 spans 14 amino acids. CDR3 nucleotide sequence: TGTGCCAGCAGCCTCGGACTAGCTACAGATACGCAGTATTTT. The encoded protein is CASSLGLATDTQYF.

There are a few counts of this clone. The chain combines TRBV19 with TRBJ2-2; D call uncertain. V dropped 4 bases and J dropped 7 bases, with 13 bases sitting between them. The CDR3 contains 14 residues. The germline V gene has CDR1 LNHDA and CDR2 SQIVND (reference sequence). The CDR3 DNA reads as TGTGCCAGTAGTAAGTCCGGAGAAGGCGGGGAGCTGTTTTTT. It codes for CASSKSGEGGELFF.